Listed below are T cell receptor beta chains from one sample, sequenced in a study of cytomegalovirus exposure and HLA in healthy donors. The method was immunoSEQ multiplex PCR; TCRdb's version includes in-frame clones alone and lacks a portion of them. This sample carries 90,000 to 140,000 clones, roughly 79% of them seen once, and the ten largest clones take roughly 6%. Sequenced input: PBMCs. Receptors originate from a male donor in good health and CMV-seronegative. CDR3s include the opening cysteine and the closing phenylalanine or tryptophan. Fields, in order: D gene, V gene, J gene, CDR3 protein, CDR3 DNA. The D gene is left open where the match is weak.

D gene: TRBD2
V gene: TRBV18
J gene: TRBJ2-2
CDR3 protein: CASSYSSGSFTGELFF
CDR3 DNA: TGTGCCAGCTCCTACTCTAGCGGGAGCTTCACCGGGGAGCTGTTTTTT

D gene: TRBD1
V gene: TRBV5-1
J gene: TRBJ1-4
CDR3 protein: CASSLDRGGEKLFF
CDR3 DNA: TGCGCCAGCAGCTTGGACAGGGGCGGGGAAAAACTGTTTTTT

D gene: NA
V gene: TRBV11-2
J gene: TRBJ1-1
CDR3 protein: CASSPRRLRGAFF
CDR3 DNA: TGTGCCAGCAGCCCCCGAAGGCTCAGGGGAGCTTTCTTT

D gene: NA
V gene: TRBV12-5
J gene: TRBJ1-4
CDR3 protein: CASGLGRINEKLFF
CDR3 DNA: TGTGCTAGTGGTTTGGGCAGGATTAATGAAAAACTGTTTTTT

D gene: NA
V gene: TRBV5-4
J gene: TRBJ2-7
CDR3 protein: CASSPDYSRSYEQYF
CDR3 DNA: TGTGCCAGCAGCCCGGACTACAGTCGCTCCTACGAGCAGTACTTC

D gene: TRBD1
V gene: TRBV6-1
J gene: TRBJ2-7
CDR3 protein: CASDITTGTEQYF
CDR3 DNA: TGTGCCAGCGATATTACGACAGGGACCGAGCAGTACTTC

D gene: NA
V gene: TRBV19
J gene: TRBJ2-3
CDR3 protein: CASSIGGTDTQYF
CDR3 DNA: TGTGCCAGTAGTATAGGAGGGACAGATACGCAGTATTTT

D gene: TRBD1
V gene: TRBV30
J gene: TRBJ1-5
CDR3 protein: CAWSVGTGGFQPQHF
CDR3 DNA: TGTGCCTGGAGTGTCGGGACAGGGGGCTTTCAGCCCCAGCATTTT

D gene: TRBD2
V gene: TRBV11-3
J gene: TRBJ2-5
CDR3 protein: CASSGGLQETQYF
CDR3 DNA: TGTGCCAGCAGCGGGGGACTACAAGAGACCCAGTACTTC

D gene: TRBD1
V gene: TRBV13
J gene: TRBJ1-1
CDR3 protein: CASRVGQGFVNTEAFF
CDR3 DNA: TGTGCCAGCAGAGTCGGACAGGGATTCGTGAACACTGAAGCTTTCTTT

D gene: TRBD1
V gene: TRBV9
J gene: TRBJ2-7
CDR3 protein: CASSTSGTGFNEQYF
CDR3 DNA: TGTGCCAGCAGCACTTCCGGGACAGGGTTTAACGAGCAGTACTTC